These T cell receptor beta chains were read from a single sample in a study of blood T cell repertoires in COVID-19. The data were produced by immunoSEQ multiplex PCR, yet TCRdb's version contains in-frame clones alone and is incomplete. The sample yields around 140,000 clones, 84% seen once. The material sequenced was PBMCs or T cells enriched from blood (not recorded which). Receptors were obtained from a man between 45 and 60 years old in a cohort exposed to, infected with or recovered from COVID-19 (not recorded which). Both conserved end residues are part of each CDR3. The D gene is left open where the match is weak.

TRBD1,TRBJ1-1,TRBV27,TGTGCCAGCAGTTTGGGACAGGGGGCCGCTGAAGCTTTCTTT,CASSLGQGAAEAFF
.,TRBJ1-2,TRBV4-1,TGCGCCAGCAGCCAATTAACCGGAGGACGAAACTATGGCTACACCTTC,CASSQLTGGRNYGYTF
.,TRBJ2-3,TRBV19,TGTGCCAGTAGTATAGTGACCGGGACAAGGTCTCTACCAAATACGCAGTATTTT,CASSIVTGTRSLPNTQYF
TRBD2,TRBJ2-1,TRBV5-6,TGTGCCAGCAGACAATTAGCGGGGGGCGGCAAGGAGCAGTTCTTC,CASRQLAGGGKEQFF
.,TRBJ2-7,TRBV5-4,TGTGCCAGCAGCTTGGGGGTTCAGGGGAGCTCCTACGAGCAGTACTTC,CASSLGVQGSSYEQYF
TRBD1,TRBJ1-6,TRBV4-3,TGCGCCAGCAGCCAAGATTGGCAGGGGGGACGATCACCCCTCCACTTT,CASSQDWQGGRSPLHF
.,TRBJ1-2,TRBV27,TGTGCCAGCAGTAAAACCGGGTCCTATCTTAACTATGGCTACACCTTC,CASSKTGSYLNYGYTF
.,TRBJ2-6,TRBV5-8,TGTGCCAGCAGCATAAACATTGCTGGGGCCAACGTCCTGACTTTC,CASSINIAGANVLTF
TRBD1,TRBJ2-2,TRBV29-1,TGCAGCGCCCTCGACAGGGGGATATTTAACACCGGGGAGCTGTTTTTT,CSALDRGIFNTGELFF
.,TRBJ1-3,TRBV3-1/TRBV3-2,TGTGCCAGCAGCCAACTTCCAGGGCACACCATATATTTT,CASSQLPGHTIYF
TRBD1,TRBJ1-2,TRBV6-5,TGTGCCAGCAGTCCCCAGACAGGGGGCGCGAAAGGCTACACCTTC,CASSPQTGGAKGYTF
.,TRBJ1-3,TRBV11-3,TGTGCCAGCAGCTCAGGGGACAACACCATATATTTT,CASSSGDNTIYF
.,TRBJ2-7,TRBV5-4,TGTGCCAGCAGCTCGGGGTACGAGCAGTACTTC,CASSSGYEQYF
TRBD2,TRBJ2-7,TRBV4-3,TGCGCCAGCAGCCAGGAACTAGCGGAAAGCTCCTACGAGCAGTACTTC,CASSQELAESSYEQYF
.,TRBJ2-7,TRBV5-5,TGTGCCAGCAGCGGATTCACACAGGGTCCATCGCTTCGGCCCTACGAGCAGTACTTC,CASSGFTQGPSLRPYEQYF
TRBD1,TRBJ2-2,TRBV5-4,TGTGCCAGCAGCTTCGAGACAGGGGGCCTCACCGGGGAGCTGTTTTTT,CASSFETGGLTGELFF
.,TRBJ1-1,TRBV7-9,TGTGCCAGCAGAGATCAGGGTTTTGAAGCTTTCTTT,CASRDQGFEAFF
.,TRBJ1-4,TRBV9,TGTGCCAGCAGCGCGGGGGATTACGGTGGACGGGGTGAAAAACTGTTTTTT,CASSAGDYGGRGEKLFF